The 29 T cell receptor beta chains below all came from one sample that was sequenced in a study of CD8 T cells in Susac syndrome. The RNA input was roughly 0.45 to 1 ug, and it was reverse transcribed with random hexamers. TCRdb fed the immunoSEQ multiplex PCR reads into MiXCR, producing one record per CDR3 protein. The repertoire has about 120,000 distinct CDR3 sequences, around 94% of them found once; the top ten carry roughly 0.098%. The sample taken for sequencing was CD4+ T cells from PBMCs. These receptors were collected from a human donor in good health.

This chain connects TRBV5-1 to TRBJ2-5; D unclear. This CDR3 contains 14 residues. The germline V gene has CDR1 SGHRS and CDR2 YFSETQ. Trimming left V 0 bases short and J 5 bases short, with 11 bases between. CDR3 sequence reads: CASSLVSARETQYF. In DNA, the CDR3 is TGCGCCAGCAGCTTGGTGTCGGCCCGGGAGACCCAGTACTTC.

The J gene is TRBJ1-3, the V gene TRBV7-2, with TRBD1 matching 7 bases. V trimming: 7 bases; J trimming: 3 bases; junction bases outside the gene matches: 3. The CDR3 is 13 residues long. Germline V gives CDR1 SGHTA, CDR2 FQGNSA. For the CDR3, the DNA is TGTGCCAGCAAGACAGGGAGTGGAAACACCATATATTTT. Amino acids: CASKTGSGNTIYF.

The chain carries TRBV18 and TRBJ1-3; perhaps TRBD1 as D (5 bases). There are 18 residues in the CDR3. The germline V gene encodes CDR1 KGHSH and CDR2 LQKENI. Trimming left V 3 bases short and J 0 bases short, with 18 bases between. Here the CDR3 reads CASSPGLLSHTSGNTIYF. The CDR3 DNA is TGTGCCAGCTCACCGGGACTTCTGTCCCACACCTCTGGAAACACCATATATTTT.

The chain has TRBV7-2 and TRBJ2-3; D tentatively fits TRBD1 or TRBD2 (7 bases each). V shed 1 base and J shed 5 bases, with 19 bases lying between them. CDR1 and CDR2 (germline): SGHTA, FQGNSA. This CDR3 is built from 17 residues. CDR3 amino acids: CASSLVAQQGGKDTQYF. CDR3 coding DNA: TGTGCCAGCAGCTTAGTGGCCCAGCAGGGGGGGAAAGATACGCAGTATTTT.

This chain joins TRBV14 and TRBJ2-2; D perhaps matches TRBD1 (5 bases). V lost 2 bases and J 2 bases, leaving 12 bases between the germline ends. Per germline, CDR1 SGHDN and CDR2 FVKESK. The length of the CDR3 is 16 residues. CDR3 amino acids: CASSQLDTRNTGELFF. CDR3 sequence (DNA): TGTGCCAGCAGCCAATTGGACACCCGAAACACCGGGGAGCTGTTTTTT.

The CDR3 region has the DNA TGCGCCAGCAGCTTCCTAGAGGGAGAGACCCAGTACTTC. It codes for CASSFLEGETQYF. The J gene is TRBJ2-5, the V gene TRBV5-1, with D maybe TRBD2 (5 bases). The CDR3 spans 13 residues. Per germline, CDR1 SGHRS and CDR2 YFSETQ. V dropped 2 bases and J dropped 4 bases, with 9 bases sitting between them.

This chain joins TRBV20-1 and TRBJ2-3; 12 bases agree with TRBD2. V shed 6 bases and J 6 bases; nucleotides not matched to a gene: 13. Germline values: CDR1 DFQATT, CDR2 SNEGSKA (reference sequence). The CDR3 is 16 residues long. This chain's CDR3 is CSAVRRLAGVGDTQYF. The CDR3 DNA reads TGCAGTGCGGTCAGGAGACTAGCGGGAGTTGGGGATACGCAGTATTTT.

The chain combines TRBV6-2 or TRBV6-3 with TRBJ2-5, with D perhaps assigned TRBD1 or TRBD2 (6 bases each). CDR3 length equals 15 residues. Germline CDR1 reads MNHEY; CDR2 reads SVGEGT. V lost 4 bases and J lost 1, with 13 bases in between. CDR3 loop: CASSSLGGGQETQYF. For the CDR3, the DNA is TGTGCCAGCAGTTCCCTCGGAGGGGGCCAAGAGACCCAGTACTTC.

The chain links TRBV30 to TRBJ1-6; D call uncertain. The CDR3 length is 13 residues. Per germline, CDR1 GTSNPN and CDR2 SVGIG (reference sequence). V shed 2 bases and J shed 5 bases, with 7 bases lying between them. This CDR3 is CAWSLANNSPLHF. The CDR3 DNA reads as TGTGCCTGGAGTCTAGCGAATAATTCACCCCTCCACTTT.

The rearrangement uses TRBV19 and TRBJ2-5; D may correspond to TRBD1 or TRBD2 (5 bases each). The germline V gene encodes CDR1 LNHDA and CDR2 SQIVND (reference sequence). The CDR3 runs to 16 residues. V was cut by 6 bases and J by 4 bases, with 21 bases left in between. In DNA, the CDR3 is TGTGCCAGTAGGAACCCAGGGAGTCTGCTTGGAGAGACCCAGTACTTC. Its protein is CASRNPGSLLGETQYF.

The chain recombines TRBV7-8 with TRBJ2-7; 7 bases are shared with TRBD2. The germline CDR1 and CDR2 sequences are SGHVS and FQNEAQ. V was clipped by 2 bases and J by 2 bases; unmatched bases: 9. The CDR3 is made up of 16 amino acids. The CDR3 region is CASSLSASGGTYEQYF. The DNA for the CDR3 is TGTGCCAGCAGCTTATCGGCTAGCGGAGGTACCTACGAGCAGTACTTC.

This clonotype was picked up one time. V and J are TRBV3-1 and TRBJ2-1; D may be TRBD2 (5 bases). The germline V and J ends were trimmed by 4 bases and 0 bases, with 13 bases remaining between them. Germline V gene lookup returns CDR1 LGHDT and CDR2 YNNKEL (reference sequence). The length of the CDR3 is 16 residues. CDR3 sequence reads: CASSPLAGGSYNEQFF. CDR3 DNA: TGTGCCAGCAGCCCCCTGGCGGGCGGCTCCTACAATGAGCAGTTCTTC.

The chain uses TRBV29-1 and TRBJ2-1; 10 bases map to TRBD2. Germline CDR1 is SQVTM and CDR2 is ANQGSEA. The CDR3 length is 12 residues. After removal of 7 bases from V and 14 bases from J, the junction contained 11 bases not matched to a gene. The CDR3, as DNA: TGCAGCGCTCGGCCTAGCGGGAGCGGGGAGTTCTTC. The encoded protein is CSARPSGSGEFF.

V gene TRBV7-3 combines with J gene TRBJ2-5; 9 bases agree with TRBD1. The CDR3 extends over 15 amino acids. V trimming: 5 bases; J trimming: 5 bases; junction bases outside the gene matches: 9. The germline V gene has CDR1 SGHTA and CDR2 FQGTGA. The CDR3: CASSTSGTGRETQYF. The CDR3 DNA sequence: TGTGCCAGCAGCACGTCCGGGACAGGGAGGGAGACCCAGTACTTC.

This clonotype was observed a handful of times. CDR3 residues: CASSGAGELFF. CDR3 sequence (DNA): TGTGCCAGCTCCGGTGCCGGGGAGCTGTTTTTT. The chain is built from TRBV18 and TRBJ2-2; unclear D gene. The germline CDR1 and CDR2 sequences are KGHSH and LQKENI. V shed 6 bases and J shed 6 bases, with 5 bases lying between them. The CDR3 spans 11 residues.

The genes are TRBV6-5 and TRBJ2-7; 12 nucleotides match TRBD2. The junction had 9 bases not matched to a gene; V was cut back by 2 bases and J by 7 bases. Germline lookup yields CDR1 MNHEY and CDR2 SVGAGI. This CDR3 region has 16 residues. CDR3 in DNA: TGTGCCAGCAGTTACCTTGTCACTAGCGGGAGGTGGGAGCAGTACTTC. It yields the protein CASSYLVTSGRWEQYF.

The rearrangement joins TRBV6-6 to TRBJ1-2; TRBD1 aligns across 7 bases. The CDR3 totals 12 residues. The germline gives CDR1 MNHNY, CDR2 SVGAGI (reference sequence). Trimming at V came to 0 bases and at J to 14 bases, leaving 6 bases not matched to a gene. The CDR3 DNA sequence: TGTGCCAGCAGTTACTCGCCTGGACAGGAGACCTTC. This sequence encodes CASSYSPGQETF.

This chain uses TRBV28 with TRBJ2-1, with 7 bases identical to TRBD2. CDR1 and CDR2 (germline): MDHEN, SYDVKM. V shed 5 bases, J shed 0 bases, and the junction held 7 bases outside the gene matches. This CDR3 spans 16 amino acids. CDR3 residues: CASSPERGSSYNEQFF. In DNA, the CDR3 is TGTGCCAGCAGTCCCGAGCGGGGCAGCTCCTACAATGAGCAGTTCTTC.

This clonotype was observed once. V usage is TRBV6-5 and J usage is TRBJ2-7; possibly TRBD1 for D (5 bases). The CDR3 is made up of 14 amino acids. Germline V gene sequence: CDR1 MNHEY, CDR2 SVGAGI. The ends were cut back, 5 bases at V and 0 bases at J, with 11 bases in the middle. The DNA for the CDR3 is TGTGCCAGCAGTCCTACAGACAGCTCCTACGAGCAGTACTTC. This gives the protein CASSPTDSSYEQYF.

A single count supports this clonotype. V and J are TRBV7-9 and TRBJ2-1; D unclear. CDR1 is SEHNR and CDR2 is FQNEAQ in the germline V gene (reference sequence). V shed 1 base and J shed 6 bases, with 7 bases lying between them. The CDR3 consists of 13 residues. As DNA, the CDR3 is TGTGCCAGCAGCTTAGGTTGGGCCAATGAGCAGTTCTTC. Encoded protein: CASSLGWANEQFF.

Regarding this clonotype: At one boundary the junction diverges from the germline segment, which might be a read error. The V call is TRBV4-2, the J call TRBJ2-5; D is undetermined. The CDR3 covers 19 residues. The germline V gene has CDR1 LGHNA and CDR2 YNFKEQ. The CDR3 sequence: CASSKDTSDWAGSQETQYF. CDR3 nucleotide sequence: TGTGCCAGCAGCAAAGATACCTCCGACTGGGCCGGCAGCCAAGAGACCCAGTACTTC.

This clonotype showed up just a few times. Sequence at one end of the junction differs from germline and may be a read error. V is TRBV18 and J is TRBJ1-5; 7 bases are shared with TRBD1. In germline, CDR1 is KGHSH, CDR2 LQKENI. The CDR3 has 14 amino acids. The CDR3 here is CASSPQGNNQPQHF. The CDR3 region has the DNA TGTGCCAGCTCCCCACAGGGGAACAATCAGCCCCAGCATTTT. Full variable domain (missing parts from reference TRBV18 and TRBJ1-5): NAGVMQNPRHLVRRRGQEARLRCSPMKGHSHVYWYRQLPEEGLKFMVYLQKENIIDESGMPKERFSAEFPKEGPSILRIQQVVRGDSAAYFCASSPQGNNQPQHFGDGTRLSIL.

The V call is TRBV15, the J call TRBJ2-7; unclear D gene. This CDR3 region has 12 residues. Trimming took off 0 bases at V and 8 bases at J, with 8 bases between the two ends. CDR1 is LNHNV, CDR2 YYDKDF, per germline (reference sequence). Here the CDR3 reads CATSRDSAQQYF. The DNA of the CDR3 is TGTGCCACCAGCAGAGATTCGGCTCAGCAGTACTTC.

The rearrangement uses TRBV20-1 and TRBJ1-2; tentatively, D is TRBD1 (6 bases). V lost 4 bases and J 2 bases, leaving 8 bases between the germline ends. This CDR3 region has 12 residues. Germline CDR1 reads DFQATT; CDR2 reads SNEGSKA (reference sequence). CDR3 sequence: CSATDRNYGYTF. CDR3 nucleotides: TGCAGTGCTACCGACAGGAACTATGGCTACACCTTC.

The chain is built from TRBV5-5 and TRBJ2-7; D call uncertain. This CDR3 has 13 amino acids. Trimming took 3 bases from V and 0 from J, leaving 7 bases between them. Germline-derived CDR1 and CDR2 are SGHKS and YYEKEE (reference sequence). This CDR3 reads CASSSQPSYEQYF. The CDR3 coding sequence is TGTGCCAGCAGCTCTCAGCCCTCCTACGAGCAGTACTTC. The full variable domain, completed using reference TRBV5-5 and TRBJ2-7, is DAGVTQSPTHLIKTRGQQVTLRCSPISGHKSVSWYQQVLGQGPQFIFQYYEKEERGRGNFPDRFSARQFPNYSSELNVNALLLGDSALYLCASSSQPSYEQYFGPGTRLTVT.

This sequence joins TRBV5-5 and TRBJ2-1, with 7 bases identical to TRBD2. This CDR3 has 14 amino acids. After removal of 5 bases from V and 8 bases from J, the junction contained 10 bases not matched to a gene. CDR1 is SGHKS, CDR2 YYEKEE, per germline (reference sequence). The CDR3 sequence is CASSLSGGTDEQFF. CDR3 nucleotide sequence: TGTGCCAGCAGTTTATCCGGGGGGACGGATGAGCAGTTCTTC.

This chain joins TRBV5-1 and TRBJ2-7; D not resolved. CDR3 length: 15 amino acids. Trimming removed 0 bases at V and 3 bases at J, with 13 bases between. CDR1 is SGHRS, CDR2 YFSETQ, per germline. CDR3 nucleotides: TGCGCCAGCAGCTTGGCGGCCCGAGTTGACTACGAGCAGTACTTC. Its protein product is CASSLAARVDYEQYF.

The CDR3 region is CASSFLTKGPGELFF. In DNA form, the CDR3 reads TGTGCCAGCAGCTTTTTGACTAAGGGGCCCGGGGAGCTGTTTTTT. This rearrangement joins TRBV7-3 to TRBJ2-2; D possibly uses TRBD1 or TRBD2 (5 bases each). Germline loops: CDR1 SGHTA, CDR2 FQGTGA. Trimming shortened V by 3 bases and J by 6 bases, and 14 bases separated the two germline ends. CDR3 size: 15 residues. Full variable domain (missing parts from reference TRBV7-3 and TRBJ2-2): GAGVSQTPSNKVTEKGKYVELRCDPISGHTALYWYRQSLGQGPEFLIYFQGTGAADDSGLPNDRFFAVRPEGSVSTLKIQRTERGDSAVYLCASSFLTKGPGELFFGEGSRLTVL.

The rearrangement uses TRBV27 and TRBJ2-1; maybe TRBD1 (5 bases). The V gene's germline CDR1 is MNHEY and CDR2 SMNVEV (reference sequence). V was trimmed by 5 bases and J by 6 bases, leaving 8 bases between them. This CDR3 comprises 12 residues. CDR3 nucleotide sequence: TGTGCCAGCAGTCCCCAGGGCAATGAGCAGTTCTTC. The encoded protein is CASSPQGNEQFF.